What follows are 21 T cell receptor beta chains derived from one specimen sequenced in a study of shared clonotypes between healthy human individuals. Profiled with immunoSEQ multiplex PCR; TCRdb holds only in-frame clones, not every one. The data show 2 million or so clones, roughly 95% seen once. Material for sequencing was naive CD4+ T cells sorted from blood. Subset in this sample: CD45RA+ positively selected. The receptors here all came from a man aged 18 to 35 in good health.

The chain employs TRBV10-1 and TRBJ1-5; D is unresolved. With 3 bases removed from V and 4 bases from J, the gap between germline ends came to 10 bases. The CDR3 covers 14 residues. Germline V gives CDR1 WNHNN, CDR2 SYGVQD (reference sequence). CDR3 loop: CASSERFKNQPQHF. CDR3 in DNA: TGCGCCAGCAGTGAAAGGTTCAAGAATCAGCCCCAGCATTTT.

This clone was counted once. This chain connects TRBV21-1 to TRBJ1-2. TRBV21-1 corresponds to a pseudogene. CDR3 length: 13 amino acids. CDR3 coding DNA: TGTGCCACCGGGGGGGACTCTAACTATGGCTACACCTTC. The encoded protein is CATGGDSNYGYTF.

J is TRBJ2-7 and V is TRBV4-1; TRBD1 or TRBD2 may be the D gene (7 bases each). In germline, CDR1 is MGHRA, CDR2 YSYEKL. This CDR3 is built from 14 residues. V lost 5 bases and J 3 bases, leaving 14 bases between the germline ends. As DNA, the CDR3 is TGCGCCAGCAGCTCTCAGGGGGGGTTCTACGAGCAGTACTTC. This sequence encodes CASSSQGGFYEQYF.

This chain uses TRBV28 with TRBJ1-6; D is uncertain. The V gene's germline CDR1 is MDHEN and CDR2 SYDVKM. The V and J ends lost 2 bases and 11 bases respectively, with 7 bases between them. The CDR3 runs to 12 residues. CDR3: CASSLGGAPLHF. The DNA for the CDR3 is TGTGCCAGCAGTTTAGGTGGGGCACCCCTCCACTTT.

This clone was recorded only once. The J gene is TRBJ2-5, the V gene TRBV2, with D possibly being TRBD1 or TRBD2 (6 bases each). This CDR3 has 13 amino acids. CDR1 SNHLY and CDR2 FYNNEI come from the germline V gene. V was trimmed by 7 bases and J by 7 bases, leaving 16 bases between them. This CDR3 is CASNSGEVGTQYF. CDR3 nucleotide sequence: TGTGCCAGCAACTCAGGGGAGGTGGGGACCCAGTACTTC.

Comments on this clone: The same CDR3 is also encoded by other DNA sequences in this sample. V and J are TRBV20-1 and TRBJ2-7; D is undetermined. The ends were cut back, 3 bases at V and 2 bases at J, with 5 bases in the middle. Looked up from germline, CDR1 is DFQATT and CDR2 is SNEGSKA (reference sequence). The CDR3 extends over 11 amino acids. The chain's CDR3 is CSARGTYEQYF. In DNA, the CDR3 is TGCAGTGCTAGGGGGACCTACGAGCAGTACTTC.

Details on this clone: At the DNA level, this CDR3 is encoded by other sequences in the same sample as well. This rearrangement joins TRBV28 to TRBJ1-2; 7 bases map to TRBD1. Germline V CDR1 and CDR2: MDHEN, SYDVKM. The CDR3 has 14 amino acids. The ends lost 3 bases at V and 4 bases at J; junction bases unmatched: 5. CDR3 DNA sequence: TGTGCCAGCAGTTTGTGGACAGGAACCTATGGCTACACCTTC. This gives the protein CASSLWTGTYGYTF.

The chain employs TRBV30 and TRBJ1-3; D is uncertain. Germline CDR1 is GTSNPN and CDR2 is SVGIG (reference sequence). Trimming left V 4 bases short and J 2 bases short, with 6 bases between. This CDR3 spans 12 amino acids. The CDR3 nucleotides are TGTGCCTGGACTGCAGCTGGAAACACCATATATTTT. It encodes CAWTAAGNTIYF.

The V and J genes are TRBV7-9 and TRBJ1-3, with 9 bases identical to TRBD1. The CDR3 sequence is 13 residues long. J was trimmed by 7 bases and V by 5 bases; bases with no gene match: 3. The germline V gene encodes CDR1 SEHNR and CDR2 FQNEAQ (reference sequence). This CDR3 is CASSPTGGNTIYF. The CDR3 bases are TGTGCCAGCAGCCCGACAGGGGGGAACACCATATATTTT.

The genes are TRBV7-8 and TRBJ2-7; 12 positions match TRBD2. In germline, CDR1 is SGHVS, CDR2 FQNEAQ. The V gene end was trimmed by 5 bases and the J gene end by 3 bases; junction bases not matched to a gene: 2. This CDR3 has 14 amino acids. CDR3 DNA: TGTGCCAGCAGCCGGACTAGCGGGAACTACGAGCAGTACTTC. Translated: CASSRTSGNYEQYF.

The rearrangement joins TRBV5-1 to TRBJ1-2, with 7 bases fitting TRBD1. V was clipped by 4 bases and J by 0 bases; unmatched bases: 6. CDR1 SGHRS and CDR2 YFSETQ come from the germline V gene. The CDR3 runs to 15 residues. The CDR3 loop is CASSVSGTANYGYTF. CDR3 nucleotides: TGCGCCAGCAGCGTTTCCGGGACAGCTAACTATGGCTACACCTTC.

The chain links TRBV30 to TRBJ2-7, with TRBD1 identical over 9 bases. In germline, CDR1 is GTSNPN, CDR2 SVGIG (reference sequence). This CDR3 is 14 amino acids long. V lost 5 bases to trimming and J lost 5 bases; unmatched junction nucleotides: 10. CDR3 sequence (DNA): TGTGCCTGGGGGTGGGGACAGGGTCCGAACGAGCAGTACTTC. Amino acid sequence: CAWGWGQGPNEQYF.

As DNA, the CDR3 is TGTGCCAGCAGCTTCGGCGACAGGGGAGCTAACTATGGCTACACCTTC. Translation: CASSFGDRGANYGYTF. V usage is TRBV5-4 and J usage is TRBJ1-2; 8 bases are shared with TRBD1. The CDR3 is made up of 16 amino acids. V trimming: 2 bases; J trimming: 0 bases; junction bases outside the gene matches: 6. CDR1 is SGHNT, CDR2 YYREEE, per germline (reference sequence).

The V and J genes are TRBV13 and TRBJ2-7; D is ambiguous. Germline assignment: CDR1 PRHDT and CDR2 FYEKMQ (reference sequence). The CDR3 consists of 14 residues. Trimming took off 3 bases at V and 0 bases at J, with 9 bases between the two ends. The CDR3: CASSFKLSSYEQYF. CDR3 DNA sequence: TGTGCCAGCAGCTTTAAGCTAAGCTCCTACGAGCAGTACTTC.

This clone occurred once. The CDR3 sequence: CASSLARRDLYQETQYF. Here the CDR3 DNA reads TGCGCCAGCAGCTTGGCCCGGCGGGACTTGTACCAAGAGACCCAGTACTTC. The chain has TRBV5-1 and TRBJ2-5; D is perhaps TRBD2 (6 bases). V gave up 0 bases and J gave up 0 bases, with 15 bases separating them. From germline, CDR1 is SGHRS and CDR2 YFSETQ. The length of the CDR3 is 17 residues.

This chain links TRBV18 with TRBJ1-2, with 7 bases that match TRBD1. CDR1 is KGHSH, CDR2 LQKENI, per germline. This CDR3 comprises 13 residues. The V and J ends lost 6 bases and 7 bases, in that order; junction bases with no gene match: 8. The CDR3 DNA is TGTGCCAGCTCCCCAGTTGAGGGGGCTGGCTACACCTTC. Its translation is CASSPVEGAGYTF.

V gene TRBV2 combines with J gene TRBJ2-5, with TRBD1 identical over 7 bases. Germline assignment: CDR1 SNHLY and CDR2 FYNNEI. Unmatched junction bases numbered 7, after V lost 2 bases and J lost 4 bases. The CDR3 is made up of 15 amino acids. CDR3 sequence reads: CASSEMDRSPETQYF. The CDR3 nucleotides are TGTGCCAGCAGTGAAATGGACAGGAGCCCAGAGACCCAGTACTTC.

V is TRBV4-1 and J is TRBJ1-5; D unclear. With 6 bases removed from V and 0 bases from J, the gap between germline ends came to 12 bases. The CDR3 is made up of 15 amino acids. Looked up from germline, CDR1 is MGHRA and CDR2 is YSYEKL. DNA for the CDR3: TGCGCCAGCAGTGCCGAACGGAATAGCAATCAGCCCCAGCATTTT. It codes for CASSAERNSNQPQHF.

This sequence joins TRBV2 and TRBJ1-1; D is unclear. Deletions cut 5 bases from V and 0 bases from J, with 10 bases between. Germline CDR1 and CDR2: SNHLY and FYNNEI. This CDR3 spans 14 amino acids. The CDR3 loop is CASSSLDLNTEAFF. The CDR3, as DNA: TGTGCCAGCAGTTCGTTGGACCTGAACACTGAAGCTTTCTTT.

The rearrangement joins TRBV6-1 to TRBJ2-2, with a weak D call TRBD1 (6 bases). Trimming removed 4 bases from V and 2 bases from J, with 14 bases in between. The CDR3 runs to 16 residues. Germline V gene data show CDR1 as MNHNS and CDR2 as SASEGT. The CDR3 DNA follows: TGTGCCAGCAGTGTATTGGACAGACTCAACACCGGGGAGCTGTTTTTT. Its protein is CASSVLDRLNTGELFF.

This sequence joins TRBV10-3 and TRBJ1-2; possibly TRBD1 for D (5 bases). The CDR3 runs to 12 residues. V lost 11 bases to trimming and J lost 2 bases, with 12 bases between them. The germline CDR1 and CDR2 sequences are ENHRY and SYGVKD. The CDR3 sequence: CAAKSGNYGYTF. CDR3 sequence (DNA): TGTGCCGCTAAGTCAGGGAACTATGGCTACACCTTC.